A selection of T cell receptor beta chains follows, all from one sample in a study of cytomegalovirus exposure and HLA in healthy donors. Here immunoSEQ multiplex PCR was the method, and the copy in TCRdb shows in-frame clones only, minus some. This sample yields approximately 90,000 clones, of which 65% to 80% are seen a single time; more than 13% belongs to the top ten. Sequencing was carried out using PBMCs. Receptors were obtained from a woman aged 45-65 years in good health and CMV-seropositive. Each CDR3 is given with its conserved first and last residue. The D gene is left open where the match is weak. Clone size is not always given. Where it is, it says once, few, many or a class for expanded clones.

CDR3nt: TGTGCCAGCACCGGTTTCCGGGGGGGGTTCAAAAACATTCAGTACTTC; CDR3aa: CASTGFRGGFKNIQYF; v_gene: TRBV27; len: 16; j_gene: TRBJ2-4; abundance: .; d_gene: TRBD2
CDR3nt: TGTGCCAGCGGTAGACTGCGGAACACCGGGGAGCTGTTTTTT; CDR3aa: CASGRLRNTGELFF; v_gene: TRBV6-6; len: 14; j_gene: TRBJ2-2; abundance: .; d_gene: .
CDR3nt: TGTGCCAGCAGCTTACAACGGGGAGGATACAATGAGCAGTTCTTC; CDR3aa: CASSLQRGGYNEQFF; v_gene: TRBV7-2; len: 15; j_gene: TRBJ2-1; abundance: .; d_gene: .
CDR3nt: TGTGCCAGCAGCTTAACCCCGGGACAGTACAATGAGCAGTTCTTC; CDR3aa: CASSLTPGQYNEQFF; v_gene: TRBV7-3; len: 15; j_gene: TRBJ2-1; abundance: .; d_gene: TRBD1
CDR3nt: TGTGCCAGCAGCTTAGGGCTAGCGGACAATGAGCAGTTCTTC; CDR3aa: CASSLGLADNEQFF; v_gene: TRBV7-9; len: 14; j_gene: TRBJ2-1; abundance: .; d_gene: TRBD2
CDR3nt: TGTGCCAGCAGTGACGGGAAAGGGGGCGAGCAGTACTTC; CDR3aa: CASSDGKGGEQYF; v_gene: TRBV2; len: 13; j_gene: TRBJ2-7; abundance: .; d_gene: .
CDR3nt: TGTGCCAGCAGTTTCGGTAGCGGAGGGACGGAGCAGTTCTTC; CDR3aa: CASSFGSGGTEQFF; v_gene: TRBV27; len: 14; j_gene: TRBJ2-1; abundance: .; d_gene: .
CDR3nt: TGCAGCGCCACGAGTTCGAGCACAGATACGCAGTATTTT; CDR3aa: CSATSSSTDTQYF; v_gene: TRBV29-1; len: 13; j_gene: TRBJ2-3; abundance: .; d_gene: .
CDR3nt: TGTGCCAGCAAGGGACAGGGAAATCAGCCCCAGCATTTT; CDR3aa: CASKGQGNQPQHF; v_gene: TRBV2; len: 13; j_gene: TRBJ1-5; abundance: few; d_gene: TRBD1
CDR3nt: TGTGCCAGCAGTGAAGGAGGGAAGGGCTCTGGGGCCAACGTCCTGACTTTC; CDR3aa: CASSEGGKGSGANVLTF; v_gene: TRBV25-1; len: 17; j_gene: TRBJ2-6; abundance: .; d_gene: .
CDR3nt: TGTGCCAGCAAGTCTCGGACAGAAAACTACGAGCAGTACTTC; CDR3aa: CASKSRTENYEQYF; v_gene: TRBV7-9; len: 14; j_gene: TRBJ2-7; abundance: .; d_gene: .
CDR3nt: TGTGCCAGCAGCCCGGAGCCCAGCTCCTACGAGCAGTACTTC; CDR3aa: CASSPEPSSYEQYF; v_gene: TRBV5-4; len: 14; j_gene: TRBJ2-7; abundance: .; d_gene: .
CDR3nt: TGTGCCAGCAGTGAATTCGTGGGAGGGCCTGCCACAGATACGCAGTATTTT; CDR3aa: CASSEFVGGPATDTQYF; v_gene: TRBV25-1; len: 17; j_gene: TRBJ2-3; abundance: .; d_gene: TRBD2
CDR3nt: TGTGCCAGCAGCCAAGAAGGGACTTTCCCGAACTCCTACAATGAGCAGTTCTTC; CDR3aa: CASSQEGTFPNSYNEQFF; v_gene: TRBV14; len: 18; j_gene: TRBJ2-1; abundance: .; d_gene: .
CDR3nt: TGTGCCAGCAGCTTAGAGGGGAAGTATAATTCACCCCTCCACTTT; CDR3aa: CASSLEGKYNSPLHF; v_gene: TRBV7-8; len: 15; j_gene: TRBJ1-6; abundance: .; d_gene: .
CDR3nt: TGTGCCAGCAGCCGCGGGGCACGATATGGCTACACCTTC; CDR3aa: CASSRGARYGYTF; v_gene: TRBV7-2; len: 13; j_gene: TRBJ1-2; abundance: .; d_gene: .
CDR3nt: TGCGCCAGCAGCCAAGCTAGGGGGGGCTACGAGCAGTACTTC; CDR3aa: CASSQARGGYEQYF; v_gene: TRBV4-3; len: 14; j_gene: TRBJ2-7; abundance: .; d_gene: .
CDR3nt: TGCGCCAGCAGTCAATCCCCGGGGACAGGGGGGTCAGTGATAAACACTGAAGCTTTCTTT; CDR3aa: CASSQSPGTGGSVINTEAFF; v_gene: TRBV23-1; len: 20; j_gene: TRBJ1-1; abundance: .; d_gene: TRBD1
CDR3nt: TGCGCCAGCAGCCACGACAGGGTGACCACAGATACGCAGTATTTT; CDR3aa: CASSHDRVTTDTQYF; v_gene: TRBV5-1; len: 15; j_gene: TRBJ2-3; abundance: .; d_gene: TRBD1
CDR3nt: TGCGCCAGCAGCCAAGACCCAGGGATGGTGGCTTTCTTC; CDR3aa: CASSQDPGMVAFF; v_gene: TRBV4-1; len: 13; j_gene: TRBJ2-1; abundance: few; d_gene: .
CDR3nt: TGCGCCAGCAGCTTAGCCGCAGGGGGCCGGAGCACAGATACGCAGTATTTT; CDR3aa: CASSLAAGGRSTDTQYF; v_gene: TRBV5-1; len: 17; j_gene: TRBJ2-3; abundance: .; d_gene: TRBD1
CDR3nt: TGTGCCAGCAGTTTAGTAAGCGTCACCGGGGAGCTGTTTTTT; CDR3aa: CASSLVSVTGELFF; v_gene: TRBV28; len: 14; j_gene: TRBJ2-2; abundance: once; d_gene: .